This T cell receptor (beta chain) was identified during a study of T cell responses to AZD1222 COVID-19 vaccine. Study-level points and caveats: The study sampled repertoires only after the peak T cell response. Following two doses of AZD1222, Spike-specific TCR breadth and depth rose. Baseline serostatus was positive in only a handful of AZD1222 recipients.

Assay: immunoSEQ multiplex PCR; the TCRdb copy retains only in-frame clones and omits some. This table has about 88,000 clones, about 89% appearing once. A word on this clone: Its antigen is unidentified.

The CDR3 is 15 residues long. The V end was cut by 0 bases, the J end by 2 bases, with 9 bases between. Germline-derived CDR1 and CDR2 are SGHVS and FQNEAQ. Sequenced here: peripheral blood, sampled on day 0 of AZD1222 vaccination. The rearrangement uses TRBV7-8 and TRBJ2-3; D unresolved. This receptor was taken from an adult in good health. The chain's CDR3 is CASSLALEITDTQYF. CDR3 DNA: TGTGCCAGCAGCTTAGCGCTAGAGATCACAGATACGCAGTATTTT.